This record covers a single T cell receptor beta chain. This record comes from a study of T-cell reconstitution after alpha-beta-depleted transplantation in children. Using unique molecular identifiers, the investigators prepared the TCRbeta library. TCRdb ran MiXCR on the PCR reads and lists one entry per CDR3 protein. The top ten hold about 4% of the sample, which has hundreds of thousands of distinct CDR3 sequences, roughly a tenth seen once. After removal of 7 bases from V and 5 bases from J, the junction contained 9 bases not matched to a gene. The CDR3 loop spans 15 amino acids. From germline, CDR1 is MNHEY and CDR2 SMNVEV (reference sequence).

The source is a human donor who donated a stem cell graft to a child with acute myeloid leukemia. Source: PBMCs from the stem cell graft donor, taken from the stem cell graft. The chain couples TRBV27 to TRBJ2-5; the match to TRBD2 covers 11 bases. CDR3 sequence: CASTVAGGGGETQYF. The CDR3 bases are TGTGCCAGCACCGTAGCGGGAGGGGGTGGGGAGACCCAGTACTTC.